This T cell receptor beta chain derives from a study of lymphopenia after photon versus proton radiotherapy. Findings and caveats of the study: After lymphocyte nadir, photon-treated repertoires showed oligoclonal expansion, especially CD8+ Temra. A bigger post-nadir fall in TCR diversity correlated inversely with survival time in deceased patients.

Comments on this clone: What it recognizes is unknown.

Trimming shortened V by 7 bases and J by 4 bases, and 10 bases separated the two germline ends. The CDR3 covers 12 residues. Using immunoSEQ multiplex PCR, the repertoire was profiled, and TCRdb retains in-frame clones only, with some absent. The table lists 30,000 to 45,000 clones, approximately 87% of them singletons. The V gene is TRBV23-1, the J gene TRBJ1-2; the D is unclear. TRBV23-1 is an ORF, with its function uncertain. The input for sequencing was peripheral blood, taken from a patient treated with photon-based radiotherapy. This receptor was obtained from a man in his fifties with gastric cancer. CDR3 in amino acids: CASTHNSYGYTF. The CDR3 nucleotides are TGCGCCAGCACTCACAACTCCTATGGCTACACCTTC.